These 32 T cell receptor beta chains were sequenced from one sample in a study of blood T cell repertoires in COVID-19. The table came from immunoSEQ multiplex PCR; TCRdb's copy has only in-frame clones and leaves some out. The sample carries almost 400,000 clones, 80% to 90% recorded once. Sequencing used peripheral blood. The origin of the receptors is a woman aged 55-75 years with COVID-19, enrolled during active disease.

The table lists this clone with a few counts. This sequence joins TRBV6-1 and TRBJ1-5, with unresolved D. Trimming took off 3 bases at V and 0 bases at J, with 9 bases between the two ends. The length of the CDR3 is 15 residues. Germline assignment: CDR1 MNHNS and CDR2 SASEGT. The CDR3 reads CASSESYSSNQPQHF. The CDR3 coding sequence is TGTGCCAGCAGTGAGAGTTACTCTAGCAATCAGCCCCAGCATTTT.

This chain joins TRBV19 and TRBJ1-5; a possible D gene is TRBD1 (6 bases). The CDR3 has 15 amino acids. V lost 7 bases to trimming and J lost 1 base, with 14 bases between them. Germline V gene lookup returns CDR1 LNHDA and CDR2 SQIVND (reference sequence). CDR3 loop: CASKGRQGSNQPQHF. CDR3 DNA: TGTGCCAGTAAGGGCAGGCAGGGGAGCAATCAGCCCCAGCATTTT. Filled out from reference TRBV19 and TRBJ1-5, the complete variable domain reads DGGITQSPKYLFRKEGQNVTLSCEQNLNHDAMYWYRQDPGQGLRLIYYSQIVNDFQKGDIAEGYSVSREKKESFPLTVTSAQKNPTAFYLCASKGRQGSNQPQHFGDGTRLSIL.

The V gene is TRBV7-2, the J gene TRBJ1-2; a possible D gene is TRBD1 (5 bases). The ends were cut back, 5 bases at V and 4 bases at J, with 17 bases in the middle. The CDR3 is 15 amino acids. Germline CDR1 is SGHTA and CDR2 is FQGNSA. CDR3 residues: CASSPQSQGGYGYTF. CDR3 nucleotides: TGTGCCAGCAGCCCCCAAAGCCAGGGCGGCTATGGCTACACCTTC.

V is TRBV6-5 and J is TRBJ2-7; no clear D gene. The germline V and J ends were trimmed by 7 bases and 4 bases, with 17 bases remaining between them. Germline-derived CDR1 and CDR2 are MNHEY and SVGAGI. The CDR3 length is 14 residues. DNA of the CDR3: TGTGCCAGCACCCCGCCAAACCGGGTATACGAGCAGTACTTC. This sequence encodes CASTPPNRVYEQYF.

The V gene is TRBV7-2, the J gene TRBJ1-1; D is perhaps TRBD1 (5 bases). This CDR3 spans 17 amino acids. Trimming cost V 5 bases and J 6 bases, with 25 bases left between them. The germline CDR1 and CDR2 sequences are SGHTA and FQGNSA. The CDR3 region is CASSQGPLGAFSAEAFF. CDR3 sequence (DNA): TGTGCCAGCAGCCAAGGACCTTTAGGGGCTTTCTCGGCTGAAGCTTTCTTT.

The table lists this clone with a count of one. J is TRBJ1-2 and V is TRBV6-5, with 7 positions matching TRBD1. Per the germline V gene, CDR1 is MNHEY and CDR2 is SVGAGI. The J segment lost 4 bases and the V segment lost 7 bases, leaving 9 bases of the junction unmatched. The CDR3 is 14 amino acids. The CDR3 is CASTSGGIIYGYTF. As DNA, the CDR3 is TGTGCCAGCACTTCAGGGGGAATCATCTATGGCTACACCTTC.

The V gene is TRBV5-1, the J gene TRBJ2-5, with 12 nucleotides matching TRBD2. CDR1 is SGHRS, CDR2 YFSETQ, per germline. V shed 0 bases, J shed 4 bases, and the junction held 10 bases outside the gene matches. This CDR3 is built from 18 residues. This CDR3 reads CASSLGLAGVFRAETQYF. CDR3 nucleotide sequence: TGCGCCAGCAGCTTGGGACTAGCGGGGGTTTTCCGGGCAGAGACCCAGTACTTC.

The chain combines TRBV9 with TRBJ1-2; D gene uncertain. With 7 bases removed from V and 4 bases from J, the gap between germline ends came to 8 bases. Germline lookup yields CDR1 SGDLS and CDR2 YYNGEE. CDR3 length: 11 residues. This CDR3 is CASGNSYGYTF. CDR3 DNA sequence: TGTGCCAGCGGCAACAGCTATGGCTACACCTTC. Variable domain in full (rest from reference TRBV9 and TRBJ1-2): DSGVTQTPKHLITATGQRVTLRCSPRSGDLSVYWYQQSLDQGLQFLIQYYNGEERAKGNILERFSAQQFPDLHSELNLSSLELGDSALYFCASGNSYGYTFGSGTRLTVV.

This clone turned up a few times. The chain recombines TRBV6-4 with TRBJ1-1, with a weak D call TRBD1 (6 bases). The CDR3 is 13 amino acids. Trimming stripped 5 bases from V and 0 bases from J, with 7 bases between. Germline assignment: CDR1 MRHNA and CDR2 SNTAGT. The CDR3 region is CASSRQVNTEAFF. The CDR3 DNA reads TGTGCCAGCAGTCGACAGGTGAACACTGAAGCTTTCTTT.

The chain is built from TRBV6-5 and TRBJ1-1, with TRBD1 matching over 7 bases. V lost 4 bases to trimming and J lost 1 base; unmatched junction nucleotides: 6. This CDR3 has 15 amino acids. Germline CDR1 and CDR2: MNHEY and SVGAGI. The CDR3, as DNA: TGTGCCAGCAGTTCCCGACAGGGTAAGAACACTGAAGCTTTCTTT. Translated, it gives CASSSRQGKNTEAFF.

The rearrangement joins TRBV3-1 (or the pseudogene TRBV3-2) to TRBJ1-2; D not resolved. The CDR3 loop spans 13 amino acids. Germline CDR1 reads LGHDT; CDR2 reads YNNKEL (reference sequence). Trimming removed 1 base from V and 3 bases from J, with 6 bases in between. The CDR3 loop is CASSQGADYGYTF. DNA of the CDR3: TGTGCCAGCAGCCAAGGGGCCGACTATGGCTACACCTTC.

The J gene is TRBJ1-2, the V gene TRBV24-1; maybe TRBD1 (6 bases). The CDR3 is 12 residues long. The V and J ends lost 5 bases and 8 bases respectively, with 11 bases between them. The germline CDR1 and CDR2 sequences are KGHDR and SFDVKD. The CDR3 coding sequence is TGTGCCACCAGTGGAACAGGGCGGGGCTACACCTTC. Its protein product is CATSGTGRGYTF.

V is TRBV30 and J is TRBJ2-1, with D tentatively TRBD2 (5 bases). Germline V gene data show CDR1 as GTSNPN and CDR2 as SVGIG (reference sequence). CDR3 size: 12 residues. Trimming shortened V by 3 bases and J by 10 bases, and 13 bases separated the two germline ends. CDR3 sequence reads: CAWSPSSGEQFF. CDR3 DNA sequence: TGTGCCTGGAGCCCGAGTTCGGGAGAGCAGTTCTTC.

This clone was recorded a few times. The J gene is TRBJ2-2, the V gene TRBV7-3; unclear D gene. Per the germline V gene, CDR1 is SGHTA and CDR2 is FQGTGA. V was clipped by 3 bases and J by 6 bases, with 8 bases between them. This CDR3 comprises 13 residues. The CDR3 reads CASSFVLSGELFF. CDR3 bases: TGTGCCAGCAGCTTCGTTTTGTCCGGGGAGCTGTTTTTT.

The J gene is TRBJ1-5, the V gene TRBV13; D is undetermined. CDR1 PRHDT and CDR2 FYEKMQ come from the germline V gene (reference sequence). The CDR3 contains 15 residues. Trimming took 7 bases from V and 0 from J, leaving 13 bases between them. Here the CDR3 reads CASTSSRDSNQPQHF. The CDR3 DNA reads TGTGCCAGCACCTCGTCACGGGATAGCAATCAGCCCCAGCATTTT. The whole variable domain, remainder taken from reference TRBV13 and TRBJ1-5, is AAGVIQSPRHLIKEKRETATLKCYPIPRHDTVYWYQQGPGQDPQFLISFYEKMQSDKGSIPDRFSAQQFSDYHSELNMSSLELGDSALYFCASTSSRDSNQPQHFGDGTRLSIL.

A single count supports this clone. CDR3 DNA: TGTGCCAGCAGCCAAGATCCCAGCGCGAAAGAGACCCAGTACTTC. Translated: CASSQDPSAKETQYF. The chain is built from TRBV14 and TRBJ2-5, with D unresolved. Germline assignment: CDR1 SGHDN and CDR2 FVKESK. The CDR3 spans 15 residues. V was cut by 0 bases and J by 3 bases, with 11 bases left in between.

As regards this clone: This may arise from a read error, as a much more abundant clone is one base away. This sequence joins TRBV12-3 or TRBV12-4 and TRBJ1-1; D is possibly TRBD1 (6 bases). The CDR3 spans 13 residues. The germline V and J ends were trimmed by 6 bases and 1 base, with 9 bases remaining between them. The CDR3 is CASRLTGNTEAFF. In DNA, the CDR3 is TGTGCCAGCAGATTGACAGGGAACACTGAAGCTTTCTTT.

The J gene is TRBJ2-7, the V gene TRBV7-2, with TRBD1 matching over 7 bases. Germline lookup yields CDR1 SGHTA and CDR2 FQGNSA. This CDR3 comprises 15 residues. V trimming: 1 base; J trimming: 5 bases; junction bases outside the gene matches: 8. CDR3 nucleotides: TGTGCCAGCAGCTTAGGGGGACAGCTTAGCCACGAGCAGTACTTC. The encoded protein is CASSLGGQLSHEQYF.

The chain carries TRBV6-4 and TRBJ1-2; 8 bases map to TRBD1. The junction had 13 bases not matched to a gene; V was cut back by 2 bases and J by 8 bases. This CDR3 is 16 amino acids long. Looked up from germline, CDR1 is MRHNA and CDR2 is SNTAGT. The CDR3 protein is CASSDGTGPDVAGYTF. The CDR3 nucleotides read TGTGCCAGCAGTGACGGGACAGGACCAGATGTTGCGGGCTACACCTTC.

The chain joins TRBV18 to TRBJ1-2; D gene uncertain. This CDR3 region has 14 residues. CDR1 and CDR2 from the germline V gene are KGHSH and LQKENI. The V and J ends lost 4 bases and 2 bases respectively, with 11 bases between them. The CDR3 region is CASSQTGSNYGYTF. The CDR3 nucleotides are TGTGCCAGCTCACAAACCGGGAGCAACTATGGCTACACCTTC.

CDR3 bases: TGTGCCAGCAGTGAGGGACTAGCTAACGACGAGCAGTACTTC. Translated, it gives CASSEGLANDEQYF. The chain recombines TRBV6-1 with TRBJ2-7, with 9 nucleotides matching TRBD2. The CDR3 consists of 14 residues. The junction had 5 bases not matched to a gene; V was cut back by 3 bases and J by 5 bases. Germline CDR1 and CDR2: MNHNS and SASEGT.

The rearrangement links TRBV6-5 to TRBJ1-2; tentatively, D is TRBD1 (6 bases). Germline V CDR1 and CDR2: MNHEY, SVGAGI. This CDR3 comprises 14 residues. Trimming pared 9 bases from V and 0 bases from J, leaving 14 bases between. CDR3 sequence reads: CASYREGTNYGYTF. CDR3 bases: TGTGCCAGTTACAGGGAGGGCACTAACTATGGCTACACCTTC.

This sequence joins TRBV24-1 and TRBJ2-5; 7 bases are a match to TRBD1. The CDR3 length is 15 residues. Trimming at V came to 4 bases and at J to 1 base, leaving 5 bases not matched to a gene. CDR1 KGHDR and CDR2 SFDVKD come from the germline V gene. As DNA, the CDR3 is TGTGCCACCAGTGACACGACAGGGAGCCAAGAGACCCAGTACTTC. This codes for CATSDTTGSQETQYF.

The chain uses TRBV27 and TRBJ2-3, with D perhaps TRBD1 (5 bases). Per the germline V gene, CDR1 is MNHEY and CDR2 is SMNVEV (reference sequence). With 2 bases removed from V and 0 bases from J, the gap between germline ends came to 9 bases. This CDR3 is 15 amino acids long. CDR3 sequence (DNA): TGTGCCAGCAGTTTAGCAGGGATGAGCACAGATACGCAGTATTTT. Its translation is CASSLAGMSTDTQYF.

This chain joins TRBV5-1 and TRBJ2-3; TRBD2 matches 8 bases. CDR1 is SGHRS and CDR2 is YFSETQ in the germline V gene. V lost 4 bases and J lost 0; bases outside the gene matches: 10. The CDR3 is 17 amino acids. CDR3 in DNA: TGCGCCAGCAGCCTACCGATGGTAGCGGGGAGCACAGATACGCAGTATTTT. Protein sequence: CASSLPMVAGSTDTQYF.

CDR3 coding DNA: TGTGCCGGACAGGGGGCTCATACGCAGTATTTT. It specifies CAGQGAHTQYF. The J gene is TRBJ2-3, the V gene TRBV21-1; the table assigns TRBD1, which was not confirmed against the DNA. TRBV21-1 is given as a pseudogene. The CDR3 has 11 amino acids.

The V and J genes are TRBV6-6 and TRBJ2-7, with 8 nucleotides matching TRBD2. Trimming removed 6 bases from V and 2 bases from J; junction bases left unmatched: 12. The CDR3 covers 16 residues. The germline V gene encodes CDR1 MNHNY and CDR2 SVGAGI (reference sequence). The CDR3 region has the DNA TGTGCCAGCAGCTCGACTGCGGGGGGCCGCACCTACGAGCAGTACTTC. This sequence encodes CASSSTAGGRTYEQYF.

The chain has TRBV28 and TRBJ1-2; no definite D call. The CDR3 is 12 residues long. CDR1 and CDR2 (germline): MDHEN, SYDVKM. Trimming removed 4 bases from V and 4 bases from J, with 7 bases in between. The chain's CDR3 is CASSSGGYGYTF. The CDR3 nucleotides are TGTGCCAGCAGTTCCGGAGGCTATGGCTACACCTTC.

The chain has TRBV7-8 and TRBJ2-7, with 7 bases matching TRBD1. This CDR3 is 14 amino acids long. Germline CDR1 reads SGHVS; CDR2 reads FQNEAQ. With 3 bases clipped from V and 1 base from J, the junction kept 3 bases outside the gene matches. The CDR3 bases are TGTGCCAGCAGCTTGACAGGGACGTCCTACGAGCAGTACTTC. This sequence encodes CASSLTGTSYEQYF. The full variable domain, its missing parts supplied by reference TRBV7-8 and TRBJ2-7, is GAGVSQSPRYKVAKRGQDVALRCDPISGHVSLFWYQQALGQGPEFLTYFQNEAQLDKSGLPSDRFFAERPEGSVSTLKIQRTQQEDSAVYLCASSLTGTSYEQYFGPGTRLTVT.

The chain links TRBV6-4 to TRBJ1-1, with TRBD1 identical over 7 bases. V shed 4 bases, J shed 6 bases, and the junction held 11 bases outside the gene matches. CDR1 and CDR2 from the germline V gene are MRHNA and SNTAGT. The CDR3 runs to 15 residues. CDR3 in DNA: TGTGCCAGCAGTGCCCTCGCCGGGACAGAGGCTGAAGCTTTCTTT. Protein: CASSALAGTEAEAFF.

The chain combines TRBV28 with TRBJ1-5; D unresolved. V was cut by 6 bases and J by 9 bases, with 21 bases left in between. This CDR3 spans 15 amino acids. Germline V gene lookup returns CDR1 MDHEN and CDR2 SYDVKM. CDR3 region: CASSPEESVGRPQHF. The DNA of the CDR3 is TGTGCCAGCAGCCCAGAAGAGTCGGTGGGGAGGCCCCAGCATTTT.

V usage is TRBV6-6 and J usage is TRBJ2-3; 7 bases map to TRBD1. V was pared by 6 bases and J by 5 bases, with 17 bases of the junction left unmatched. CDR1 and CDR2 from the germline V gene are MNHNY and SVGAGI (reference sequence). This CDR3 contains 17 residues. In DNA form, the CDR3 reads TGTGCCAGCAGCCGACAGGGACAACTCCCCCCGGAAGATACGCAGTATTTT. It codes for CASSRQGQLPPEDTQYF.